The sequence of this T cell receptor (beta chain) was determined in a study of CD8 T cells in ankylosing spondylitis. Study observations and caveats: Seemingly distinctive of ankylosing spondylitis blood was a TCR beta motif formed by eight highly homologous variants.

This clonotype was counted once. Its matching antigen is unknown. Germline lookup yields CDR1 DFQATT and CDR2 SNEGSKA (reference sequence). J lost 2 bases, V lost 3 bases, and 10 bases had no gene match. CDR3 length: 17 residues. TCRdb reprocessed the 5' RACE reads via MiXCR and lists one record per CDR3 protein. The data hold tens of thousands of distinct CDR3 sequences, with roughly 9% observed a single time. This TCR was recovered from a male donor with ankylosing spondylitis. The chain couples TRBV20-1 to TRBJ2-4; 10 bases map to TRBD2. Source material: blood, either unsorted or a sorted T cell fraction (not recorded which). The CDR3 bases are TGCAGTGCTAGTCGGCTAGCGGGAGTTGTAACCAAAAACATTCAGTACTTC. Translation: CSASRLAGVVTKNIQYF.